The 18 T cell receptor beta chains given below trace back to one sample, sequenced in a study of TIL therapy for anti-PD-1-resistant metastatic lung cancer. Time point indicated: pre-treatment sample, taken before nivolumab and TIL therapy. The libraries were made with immunoSEQ v3. The assay was immunoSEQ multiplex PCR, and TCRdb's table has in-frame clones only and misses some. Seen here are tens of thousands of clones, roughly 69% observed once, and the top ten hold over 6.5%. Material: blood, obtained at baseline. These receptors were obtained from a person between 25 and 79 years old with non-small cell lung cancer.

This chain joins TRBV7-9 and TRBJ2-5, with TRBD2 matching over 8 bases. Germline V gene lookup returns CDR1 SEHNR and CDR2 FQNEAQ (reference sequence). The CDR3 is 16 amino acids. V lost 5 bases, J lost 5 bases, and 13 bases stayed unmatched. The CDR3 sequence is CASSPQWAGGGETQYF. CDR3 nucleotides: TGTGCCAGCAGCCCTCAATGGGCGGGAGGCGGGGAGACCCAGTACTTC.

V usage is TRBV15 and J usage is TRBJ1-2; possibly TRBD1 for D (5 bases). The CDR3 has 16 amino acids. Between the trimmed V and J ends, which lost 0 bases and 7 bases, there was a span of 18 bases. Germline assignment: CDR1 LNHNV and CDR2 YYDKDF (reference sequence). The CDR3 reads CATSRDRTRAPGGYTF. The DNA of the CDR3 is TGTGCCACCAGCAGAGACCGGACCAGGGCACCCGGTGGCTACACCTTC.

A single count supports this clone. This sequence joins TRBV4-1 and TRBJ2-2; TRBD2 matches 7 bases. The CDR3 runs to 15 residues. Germline V CDR1 and CDR2: MGHRA, YSYEKL. V was clipped by 2 bases and J by 2 bases; unmatched bases: 2. CDR3 sequence (DNA): TGCGCCAGCAGCCAACTAGCGGATAACACCGGGGAGCTGTTTTTT. This sequence encodes CASSQLADNTGELFF.

The chain couples TRBV6-5 to TRBJ1-2; the match to TRBD1 covers 8 bases. The CDR3 consists of 14 residues. After removal of 4 bases from V and 5 bases from J, the junction contained 6 bases not matched to a gene. CDR1 is MNHEY, CDR2 SVGAGI, per germline. The CDR3 loop is CASSSPGQVYGYTF. CDR3 DNA sequence: TGTGCCAGCAGTTCACCGGGACAGGTGTATGGCTACACCTTC.

V gene TRBV5-1 combines with J gene TRBJ1-6; 10 nucleotides match TRBD1. Per germline, CDR1 SGHRS and CDR2 YFSETQ. The CDR3 sequence is 15 residues long. Trimming cost V 3 bases and J 8 bases; bases outside gene matches: 5. CDR3 sequence: CASSSVGTGDSPLHF. For the CDR3, the DNA is TGCGCCAGCAGCTCCGTCGGGACAGGGGATTCACCCCTCCACTTT. The full variable domain, completed using reference TRBV5-1 and TRBJ1-6, is KAGVTQTPRYLIKTRGQQVTLSCSPISGHRSVSWYQQTPGQGLQFLFEYFSETQRNKGNFPGRFSGRQFSNSRSEMNVSTLELGDSALYLCASSSVGTGDSPLHFGNGTRLTVT.

V gene TRBV9 combines with J gene TRBJ1-3; D call uncertain. The CDR3 has 14 residues. In germline, CDR1 is SGDLS, CDR2 YYNGEE. Between the trimmed V and J ends, which lost 0 bases and 0 bases, there was a span of 4 bases. CDR3 sequence (DNA): TGTGCCAGCAGCGTAGACTCCTCTGGAAACACCATATATTTT. Translated, it gives CASSVDSSGNTIYF.

V usage is TRBV6-1 and J usage is TRBJ2-1; D may be TRBD1 (5 bases). The CDR3 totals 16 residues. Per the germline V gene, CDR1 is MNHNS and CDR2 is SASEGT. Deletions cut 2 bases from V and 12 bases from J, with 23 bases between. DNA for the CDR3: TGTGCCAGCAGTGAAAGGGGATCCTTTACAATGCTTGCGCAGTTCTTC. It translates to CASSERGSFTMLAQFF.

The chain links TRBV5-1 to TRBJ2-2, with 8 bases matching TRBD2. Germline CDR1 reads SGHRS; CDR2 reads YFSETQ. The CDR3 is 17 amino acids. Trimming removed 4 bases from V and 4 bases from J; junction bases left unmatched: 12. The DNA of the CDR3 is TGCGCCAGCAGCCCCCGGGGGGGGCCACGCCCCACCGGGGAGCTGTTTTTT. Encoded protein: CASSPRGGPRPTGELFF.

The chain links TRBV6-1 to TRBJ2-7, with a possible D match to TRBD2 (7 bases). The CDR3 loop spans 13 amino acids. Germline V gene lookup returns CDR1 MNHNS and CDR2 SASEGT. V shed 6 bases and J shed 2 bases, with 11 bases lying between them. CDR3 amino acids: CASSGGPAYEQYF. Here the CDR3 DNA reads TGTGCCAGCAGCGGGGGGCCGGCCTACGAGCAGTACTTC.

The gene calls are TRBV5-1 and TRBJ2-1; 7 bases match TRBD2. With V trimmed by 3 bases and J by 6 bases, 6 bases remained unmatched. CDR3 size: 14 residues. CDR1 is SGHRS, CDR2 YFSETQ, per germline. The CDR3 DNA reads as TGCGCCAGCAGCTCCGGACTAGTCGTCAATGAGCAGTTCTTC. Translation gives CASSSGLVVNEQFF.

The gene calls are TRBV30 and TRBJ2-7, with 10 bases fitting TRBD2. Germline CDR1 reads GTSNPN; CDR2 reads SVGIG (reference sequence). With V trimmed by 5 bases and J by 5 bases, 15 bases remained unmatched. The CDR3 loop spans 16 amino acids. CDR3 coding DNA: TGTGCCTGGTCCCTAGGAGGAGCGGGAGGGCCCGACGAGCAGTACTTC. Translating it yields CAWSLGGAGGPDEQYF.

This clone came up once. The V gene is TRBV5-1, the J gene TRBJ2-1, with D perhaps matching TRBD1 or TRBD2 (5 bases each). The CDR3 has 15 residues. V was cut by 1 base and J by 9 bases, with 17 bases left in between. Germline assignment: CDR1 SGHRS and CDR2 YFSETQ. Here the CDR3 DNA reads TGCGCCAGCAGCTTGCTAACCCAGGGCCGGGGTGAGCAGTTCTTC. Protein sequence: CASSLLTQGRGEQFF.

The chain couples TRBV19 to TRBJ1-5; maybe TRBD1 (5 bases). Per the germline V gene, CDR1 is LNHDA and CDR2 is SQIVND (reference sequence). The CDR3 loop spans 16 amino acids. Between the trimmed V and J ends, which lost 6 bases and 0 bases, there was a span of 15 bases. The CDR3 spells CASRLVGGYSNQPQHF. The CDR3 DNA sequence: TGTGCCAGTAGACTCGTTGGGGGATATAGCAATCAGCCCCAGCATTTT.

The chain links TRBV7-2 to TRBJ2-1, with D possibly being TRBD2 (6 bases). The germline V and J ends were trimmed by 2 bases and 6 bases, with 17 bases remaining between them. The germline V gene encodes CDR1 SGHTA and CDR2 FQGNSA. The CDR3 runs 16 residues. CDR3 bases: TGTGCCAGCAGCTTACAAGGAGGGGCCGGAACCAATGAGCAGTTCTTC. Translated, it gives CASSLQGGAGTNEQFF.

J is TRBJ2-1 and V is TRBV7-9, with a weak D call TRBD1 (6 bases). Germline CDR1 and CDR2: SEHNR and FQNEAQ (reference sequence). This CDR3 comprises 14 residues. The V gene lost 7 bases and the J gene lost 1 base, with 11 bases spanning the gap. The CDR3 reads CASKFQGSYNEQFF. Written as DNA, the CDR3 is TGTGCCAGCAAGTTCCAGGGGTCCTACAATGAGCAGTTCTTC.

The genes are TRBV9 and TRBJ2-7; maybe TRBD2 (6 bases). V shed 5 bases and J shed 3 bases, with 21 bases lying between them. The CDR3 is 16 residues long. Germline CDR1 reads SGDLS; CDR2 reads YYNGEE. CDR3 protein: CASSRHSGTEFYEQYF. DNA for the CDR3: TGTGCCAGCAGTCGCCATTCGGGGACTGAGTTCTACGAGCAGTACTTC.

This clone is medium-sized by share. CDR3 DNA sequence: TGTGCCAGTAGTATAGGCGCTACAGGGCGAGGGACTGAAGCTTTCTTT. Translated, it gives CASSIGATGRGTEAFF. The rearrangement links TRBV19 to TRBJ1-1; D may be TRBD1 (6 bases). The germline V gene has CDR1 LNHDA and CDR2 SQIVND (reference sequence). V was pared by 1 base and J by 5 bases, with 17 bases between. The CDR3 loop spans 16 amino acids. The entire variable domain, with the rest obtained from reference TRBV19 and TRBJ1-1, is as follows: DGGITQSPKYLFRKEGQNVTLSCEQNLNHDAMYWYRQDPGQGLRLIYYSQIVNDFQKGDIAEGYSVSREKKESFPLTVTSAQKNPTAFYLCASSIGATGRGTEAFFGQGTRLTVV.

The rearrangement joins TRBV18 to TRBJ2-2, with D maybe TRBD2 (6 bases). Trimming cost V 2 bases and J 5 bases, with 24 bases left between them. The CDR3 is made up of 19 amino acids. Germline assignment: CDR1 KGHSH and CDR2 LQKENI. For the CDR3, the DNA is TGTGCCAGCTCACCAAGACTGGGGGTCGCGGGAAGAGGAACCGGGGAGCTGTTTTTT. This gives the protein CASSPRLGVAGRGTGELFF.